The 3 T cell receptor beta chains in this list originate from one sample, sequenced in a study of Graves' ophthalmopathy and Graves' hyperthyroidism. RNA transcripts provided the template for amplifying TCR beta CDR3 regions. Second-round multiplex PCR came after first-round RT-PCR with HTBI primers. TCRdb called the multiplex PCR reads again in MiXCR, with one record for every CDR3 protein. This sample has about 740,000 distinct CDR3 sequences, with 35% to 50% found just once. The sequenced sample was peripheral blood. The source is an adult man with Graves' ophthalmopathy.

This clonotype was found many times. V and J are TRBV7-2 and TRBJ2-1; D not certain. V lost 1 base, J lost 9 bases, and 16 bases lay in between. The germline gives CDR1 SGHTA, CDR2 FQGNSA. The CDR3 runs to 15 residues. The CDR3 nucleotides are TGTGCCAGCAGCTTAGGGGCAGATTGGTCCGGTGAGCAGTTCTTC. Residues: CASSLGADWSGEQFF.

On this clonotype: A much larger clone lies one base from this, so it may be a read error. The chain links TRBV12-3 or TRBV12-4 to TRBJ1-1; maybe TRBD1 (5 bases). This CDR3 spans 13 amino acids. V was clipped by 6 bases and J by 7 bases, with 15 bases between them. The CDR3 region has the DNA TGTGCCAGCAGCCGAGACAGCCCTCATGAAGCTTTCTTT. The encoded protein is CASSRDSPHEAFF.

The chain uses TRBV12-3 or TRBV12-4 and TRBJ2-7; 7 positions match TRBD1. Trimming at V came to 5 bases and at J to 2 bases, leaving 6 bases not matched to a gene. The CDR3 totals 14 residues. This CDR3 is CASSDSGTAYEQYF. The CDR3 DNA reads as TGTGCCAGCAGTGACTCCGGGACAGCCTACGAGCAGTACTTC.